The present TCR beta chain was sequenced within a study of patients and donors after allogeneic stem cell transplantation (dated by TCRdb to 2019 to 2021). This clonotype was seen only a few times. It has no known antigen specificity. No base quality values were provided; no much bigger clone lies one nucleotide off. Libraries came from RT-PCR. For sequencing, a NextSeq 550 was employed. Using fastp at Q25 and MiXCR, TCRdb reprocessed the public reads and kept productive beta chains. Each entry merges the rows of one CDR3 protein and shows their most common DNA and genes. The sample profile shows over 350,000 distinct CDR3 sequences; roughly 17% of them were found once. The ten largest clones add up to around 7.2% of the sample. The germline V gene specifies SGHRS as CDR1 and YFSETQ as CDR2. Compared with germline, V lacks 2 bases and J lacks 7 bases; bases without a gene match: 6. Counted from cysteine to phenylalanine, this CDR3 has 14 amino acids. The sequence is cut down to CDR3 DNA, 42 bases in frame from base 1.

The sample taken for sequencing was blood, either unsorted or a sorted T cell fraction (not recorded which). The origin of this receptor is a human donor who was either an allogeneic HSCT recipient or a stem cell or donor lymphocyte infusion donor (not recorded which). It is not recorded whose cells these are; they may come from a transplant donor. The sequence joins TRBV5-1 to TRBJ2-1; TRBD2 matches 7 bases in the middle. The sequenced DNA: TGCGCCAGCAGCTTCTCACGGGGGGAAAATGAGCAGTTCTTC. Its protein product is CASSFSRGENEQFF.